These 10 T cell receptor beta chains came from one sample sequenced in a study of blood T cell repertoires in COVID-19 (TCRdb year 2020). The library was generated by the immunoSEQ multiplex PCR assay. What TCRdb holds here is the immuneACCESS table cut down to in-frame rearrangements. Part of the clones is not present; checked against another copy, under half of the missing clones reflect an unresolved V gene, and the others are unexplained. The sample table records around 160,000 clones; over 75% of these occur just once. The ten largest make up approximately 5.4% of the sample. Sequenced: PBMCs or T cells enriched from blood (not recorded which). The receptors were gathered from a man aged 35 to 55 who had recovered from COVID-19.

The chain employs TRBV5-4 and TRBJ2-5, with 7 bases matching TRBD1. The CDR3 has 12 amino acids. Per germline, CDR1 SGHNT and CDR2 YYREEE (reference sequence). V gave up 5 bases and J gave up 5 bases; unmatched junction bases: 3. The CDR3 nucleotides read TGTGCCAGCAGGTCGGACAGGGAGACCCAGTACTTC. As protein: CASRSDRETQYF.

This chain links TRBV3-1 (or the pseudogene TRBV3-2) with TRBJ1-1; tentatively, D is TRBD1 (5 bases). The germline CDR1 and CDR2 sequences are LGHDT and YNNKEL (reference sequence). The length of the CDR3 is 18 residues. The V and J ends lost 4 bases and 1 base respectively, with 22 bases between them. CDR3 amino acids: CASSRYPKSGTANTEAFF. CDR3 DNA sequence: TGTGCCAGCAGCCGATACCCAAAAAGTGGGACTGCGAACACTGAAGCTTTCTTT.

This sequence joins TRBV3-1 (or the pseudogene TRBV3-2) and TRBJ1-3, with no clear D. Looked up from germline, CDR1 is LGHDT and CDR2 is YNNKEL (reference sequence). There are 15 residues in the CDR3. V was pared by 4 bases and J by 2 bases, with 12 bases between. The CDR3 sequence: CASSRAFGAGNTIYF. The CDR3 coding sequence is TGTGCCAGCAGCCGAGCATTCGGAGCTGGAAACACCATATATTTT.

The chain joins TRBV7-2 to TRBJ2-1, with 8 bases identical to TRBD2. CDR3 length equals 17 residues. V lost 1 base, J lost 3 bases, and 8 bases stayed unmatched. Looked up from germline, CDR1 is SGHTA and CDR2 is FQGNSA. The CDR3, as DNA: TGTGCCAGCAGCTTAGTGCCGGGGGGGGGATACTACAATGAGCAGTTCTTC. It yields the protein CASSLVPGGGYYNEQFF.

The rearrangement uses TRBV6-5 and TRBJ1-2, with D possibly being TRBD1 (5 bases). Per germline, CDR1 MNHEY and CDR2 SVGAGI. This CDR3 region has 15 residues. V lost 10 bases to trimming and J lost 7 bases, with 25 bases between them. The CDR3 DNA follows: TGTGCCACCACATCGGGGGGTTTCTTTATGGGTGGCTACACCTTC. This sequence encodes CATTSGGFFMGGYTF.

This chain connects TRBV19 to TRBJ2-3; no clear D. The germline V gene encodes CDR1 LNHDA and CDR2 SQIVND (reference sequence). This CDR3 has 11 residues. The CDR3 DNA reads as TGTGCGGTACTGGGCCCAGATACGCAGTATTTT. It yields the protein CAVLGPDTQYF.

This clone has more than one count but fewer than ten. The gene calls are TRBV7-9 and TRBJ2-2; D is perhaps TRBD2 (6 bases). Germline CDR1 reads SEHNR; CDR2 reads FQNEAQ (reference sequence). Trimming removed 1 base at V and 7 bases at J, with 10 bases between. CDR3 length: 14 amino acids. CDR3 sequence reads: CASSLGQGLGELFF. The CDR3 DNA reads as TGTGCCAGCAGCTTAGGCCAGGGACTCGGGGAGCTGTTTTTT. Supplemented by reference TRBV7-9 and TRBJ2-2, the full variable domain reads DTGVSQNPRHKITKRGQNVTFRCDPISEHNRLYWYRQTLGQGPEFLTYFQNEAQLEKSRLLSDRFSAERPKGSFSTLEIQRTEQGDSAMYLCASSLGQGLGELFFGEGSRLTVL.

V usage is TRBV9 and J usage is TRBJ2-1, with 13 bases fitting TRBD2. This CDR3 comprises 17 residues. V lost 4 bases to trimming and J lost 2 bases; unmatched junction nucleotides: 6. Germline values: CDR1 SGDLS, CDR2 YYNGEE. The CDR3 here is CASSSRTSGGTYNEQFF. The CDR3 DNA reads as TGTGCCAGCAGCTCCCGGACTAGCGGGGGAACCTACAATGAGCAGTTCTTC.

The CDR3 is CASAVVGQGAGELFF. CDR3 DNA: TGTGCCAGCGCAGTCGTAGGGCAGGGGGCCGGGGAGCTGTTTTTT. The chain has TRBV2 and TRBJ2-2, with 7 bases that match TRBD1. The CDR3 sequence is 15 residues long. V lost 8 bases to trimming and J lost 6 bases; unmatched junction nucleotides: 12. Germline V gene lookup returns CDR1 SNHLY and CDR2 FYNNEI.

This clone appeared a single time. V gene TRBV5-6 combines with J gene TRBJ2-1, with 9 bases aligning to TRBD1. V trimming: 0 bases; J trimming: 9 bases; junction bases outside the gene matches: 7. The CDR3 is 15 amino acids. CDR1 is SGHDT, CDR2 YYEEEE, per germline. The CDR3 DNA follows: TGTGCCAGCAGCTTGGGACAGGGGGTAGGAGTTGAGCAGTTCTTC. Encoded protein: CASSLGQGVGVEQFF.